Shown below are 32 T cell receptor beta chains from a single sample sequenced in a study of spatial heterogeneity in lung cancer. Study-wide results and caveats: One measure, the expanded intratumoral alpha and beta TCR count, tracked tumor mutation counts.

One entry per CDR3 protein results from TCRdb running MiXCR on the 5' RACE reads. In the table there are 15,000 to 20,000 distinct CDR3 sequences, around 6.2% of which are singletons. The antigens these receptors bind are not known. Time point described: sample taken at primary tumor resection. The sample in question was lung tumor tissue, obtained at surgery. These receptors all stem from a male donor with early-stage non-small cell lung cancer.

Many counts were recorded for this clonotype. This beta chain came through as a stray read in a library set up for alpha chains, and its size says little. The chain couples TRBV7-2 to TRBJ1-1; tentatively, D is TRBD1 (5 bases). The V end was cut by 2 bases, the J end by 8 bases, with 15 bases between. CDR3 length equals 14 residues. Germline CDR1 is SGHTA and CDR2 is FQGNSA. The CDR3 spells CASSLNWAGSEAFF. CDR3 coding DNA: TGTGCCAGCAGCTTAAATTGGGCAGGGTCAGAAGCTTTCTTT.

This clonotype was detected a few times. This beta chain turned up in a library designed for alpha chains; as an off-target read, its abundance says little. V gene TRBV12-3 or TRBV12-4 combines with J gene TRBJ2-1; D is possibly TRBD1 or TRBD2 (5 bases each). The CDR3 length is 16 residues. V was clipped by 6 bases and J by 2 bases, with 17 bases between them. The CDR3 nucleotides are TGTGCCAGCAGGGATCCAGGGACCCAGGCCTACAATGAGCAGTTCTTC. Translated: CASRDPGTQAYNEQFF.

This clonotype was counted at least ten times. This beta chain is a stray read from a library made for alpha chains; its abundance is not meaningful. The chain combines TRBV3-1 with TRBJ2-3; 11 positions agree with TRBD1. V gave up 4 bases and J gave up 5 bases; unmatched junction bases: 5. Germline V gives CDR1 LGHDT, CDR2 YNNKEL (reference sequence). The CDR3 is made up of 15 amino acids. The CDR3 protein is CASSRGTGGGDTQYF. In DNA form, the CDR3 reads TGTGCCAGCAGCCGGGGGACAGGGGGAGGAGATACGCAGTATTTT.

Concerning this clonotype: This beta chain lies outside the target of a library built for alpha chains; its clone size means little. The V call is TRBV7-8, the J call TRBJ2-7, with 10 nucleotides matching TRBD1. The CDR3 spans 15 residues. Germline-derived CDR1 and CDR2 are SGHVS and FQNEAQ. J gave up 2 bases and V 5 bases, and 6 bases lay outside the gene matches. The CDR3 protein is CASSARDRGAYEQYF. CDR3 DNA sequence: TGTGCCAGCAGCGCCAGGGACAGGGGAGCCTACGAGCAGTACTTC.

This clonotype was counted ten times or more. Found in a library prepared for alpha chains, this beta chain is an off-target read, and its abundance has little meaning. CDR3 protein: CASSGPTGQETQYF. CDR3 DNA sequence: TGCGCCAGCAGCGGACCGACCGGACAAGAGACCCAGTACTTC. The chain carries TRBV5-1 and TRBJ2-5; D is ambiguous. V lost 4 bases and J 2 bases, leaving 12 bases between the germline ends. Germline CDR1 and CDR2: SGHRS and YFSETQ. The CDR3 totals 14 residues.

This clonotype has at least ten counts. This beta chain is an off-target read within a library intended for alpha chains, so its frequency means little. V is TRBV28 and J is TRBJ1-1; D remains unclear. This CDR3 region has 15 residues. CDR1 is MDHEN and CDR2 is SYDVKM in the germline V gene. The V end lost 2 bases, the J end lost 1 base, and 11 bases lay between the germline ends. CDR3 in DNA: TGTGCCAGCAGTTTACTGGGAGTGAAGAACACTGAAGCTTTCTTT. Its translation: CASSLLGVKNTEAFF.

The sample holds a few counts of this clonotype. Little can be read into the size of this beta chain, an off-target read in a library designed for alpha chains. The CDR3 region has the DNA TGTGCCAGCAGTGGTAGCGGGGGGGCCGCCAAAAACATTCAGTACTTC. Protein: CASSGSGGAAKNIQYF. The J gene is TRBJ2-4, the V gene TRBV12-3 or TRBV12-4, with 11 positions matching TRBD2. The CDR3 length is 16 residues. Trimming at V came to 5 bases and at J to 1 base, leaving 4 bases not matched to a gene.

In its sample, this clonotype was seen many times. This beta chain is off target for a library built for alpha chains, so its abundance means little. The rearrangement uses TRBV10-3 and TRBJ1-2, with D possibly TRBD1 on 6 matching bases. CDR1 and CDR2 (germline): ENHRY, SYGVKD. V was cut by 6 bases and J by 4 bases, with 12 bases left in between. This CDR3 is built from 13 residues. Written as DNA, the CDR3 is TGTGCCATCAGCGAGGGACACCGCTATGGCTACACCTTC. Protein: CAISEGHRYGYTF.

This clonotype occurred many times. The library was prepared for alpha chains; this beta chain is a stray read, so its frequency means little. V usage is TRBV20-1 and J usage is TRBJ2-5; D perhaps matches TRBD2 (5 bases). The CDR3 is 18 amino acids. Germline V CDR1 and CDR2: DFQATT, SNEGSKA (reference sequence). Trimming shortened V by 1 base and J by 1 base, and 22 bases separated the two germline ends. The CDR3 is CSARGATGLAAPQETQYF. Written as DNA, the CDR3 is TGCAGTGCTAGAGGGGCGACCGGGCTAGCTGCCCCCCAAGAGACCCAGTACTTC.

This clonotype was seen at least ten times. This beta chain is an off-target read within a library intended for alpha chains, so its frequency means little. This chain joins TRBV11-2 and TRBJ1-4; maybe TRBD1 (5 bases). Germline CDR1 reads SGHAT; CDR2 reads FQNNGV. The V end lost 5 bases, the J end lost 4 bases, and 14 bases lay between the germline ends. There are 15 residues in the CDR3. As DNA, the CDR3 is TGTGCCAGCAGCCTAAAGGGGAGGAATAATGAAAAACTGTTTTTT. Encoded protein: CASSLKGRNNEKLFF.

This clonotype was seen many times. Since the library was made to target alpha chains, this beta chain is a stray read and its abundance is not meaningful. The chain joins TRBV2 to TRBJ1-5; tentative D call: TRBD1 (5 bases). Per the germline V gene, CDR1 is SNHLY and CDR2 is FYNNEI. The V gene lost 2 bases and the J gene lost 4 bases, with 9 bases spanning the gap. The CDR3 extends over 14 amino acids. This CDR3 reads CASSEWGENQPQHF. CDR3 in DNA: TGTGCCAGCAGTGAATGGGGGGAGAATCAGCCCCAGCATTTT.

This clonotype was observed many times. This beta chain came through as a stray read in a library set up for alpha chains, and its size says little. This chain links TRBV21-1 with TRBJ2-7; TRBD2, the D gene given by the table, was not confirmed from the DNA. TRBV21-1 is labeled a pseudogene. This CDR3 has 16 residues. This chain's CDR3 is CASSSKGRERAYEQYF. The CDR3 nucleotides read TGTGCCAGCAGCAGTAAAGGGCGGGAGAGAGCCTACGAGCAGTACTTC.

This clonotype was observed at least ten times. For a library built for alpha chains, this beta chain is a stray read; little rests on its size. The CDR3 nucleotides are TGTGCCAGCAGTTTAGGGCAGGCGAACAATCAGCCCCAGCATTTT. Protein sequence: CASSLGQANNQPQHF. The chain combines TRBV28 with TRBJ1-5; D is ambiguous. This CDR3 comprises 15 residues. Per the germline V gene, CDR1 is MDHEN and CDR2 is SYDVKM. The V gene lost 2 bases and the J gene lost 3 bases, with 11 bases spanning the gap.

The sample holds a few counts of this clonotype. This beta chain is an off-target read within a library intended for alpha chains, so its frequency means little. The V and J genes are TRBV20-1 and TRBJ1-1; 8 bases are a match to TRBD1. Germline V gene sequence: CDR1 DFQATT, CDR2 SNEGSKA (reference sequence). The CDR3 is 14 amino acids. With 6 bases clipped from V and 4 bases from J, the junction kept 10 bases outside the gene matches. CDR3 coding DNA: TGCAGTGCCAGCCCCGCGACAGGGGTCACTGAAGCTTTCTTT. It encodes CSASPATGVTEAFF.

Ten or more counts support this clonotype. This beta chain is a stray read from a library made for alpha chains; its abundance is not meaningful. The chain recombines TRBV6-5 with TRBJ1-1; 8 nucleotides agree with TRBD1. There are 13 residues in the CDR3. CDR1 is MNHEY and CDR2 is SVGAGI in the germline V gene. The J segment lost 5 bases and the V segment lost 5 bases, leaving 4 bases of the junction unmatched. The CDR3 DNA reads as TGTGCCAGCAGTCTACAGGGGGAGACTGAAGCTTTCTTT. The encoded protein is CASSLQGETEAFF.

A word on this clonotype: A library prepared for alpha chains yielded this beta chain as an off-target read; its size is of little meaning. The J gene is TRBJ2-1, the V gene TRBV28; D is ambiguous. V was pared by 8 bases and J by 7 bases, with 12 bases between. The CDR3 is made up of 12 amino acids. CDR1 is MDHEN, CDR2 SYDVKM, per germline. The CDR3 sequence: CASAFPLNEQFF. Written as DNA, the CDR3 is TGTGCCAGCGCCTTCCCGTTGAATGAGCAGTTCTTC.

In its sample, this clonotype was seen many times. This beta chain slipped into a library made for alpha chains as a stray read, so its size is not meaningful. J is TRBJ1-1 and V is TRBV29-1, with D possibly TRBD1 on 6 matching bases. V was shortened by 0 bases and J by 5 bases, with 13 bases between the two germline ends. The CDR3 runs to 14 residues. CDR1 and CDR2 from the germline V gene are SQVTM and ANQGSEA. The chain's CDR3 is CSVEEGGQGTEAFF. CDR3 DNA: TGCAGCGTTGAAGAGGGGGGCCAAGGGACTGAAGCTTTCTTT.

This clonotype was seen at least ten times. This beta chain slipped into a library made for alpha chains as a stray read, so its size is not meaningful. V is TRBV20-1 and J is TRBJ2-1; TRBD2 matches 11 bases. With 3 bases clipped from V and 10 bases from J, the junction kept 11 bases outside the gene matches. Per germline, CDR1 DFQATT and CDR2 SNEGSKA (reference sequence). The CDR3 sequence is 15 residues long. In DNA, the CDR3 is TGCAGTGCTAGTCGTCTAGCGGGAGGAGGTAGGGAGCAGTTCTTC. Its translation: CSASRLAGGGREQFF.

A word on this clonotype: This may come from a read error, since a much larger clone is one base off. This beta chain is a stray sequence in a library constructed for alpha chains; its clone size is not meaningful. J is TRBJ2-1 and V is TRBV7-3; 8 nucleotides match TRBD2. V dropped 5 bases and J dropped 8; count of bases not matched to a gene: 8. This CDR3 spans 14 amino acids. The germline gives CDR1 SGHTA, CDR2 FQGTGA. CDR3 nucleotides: TGTGCCAGCAGCGCGGGACTAGTAGGCGATGAGCAGTTCTTC. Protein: CASSAGLVGDEQFF.

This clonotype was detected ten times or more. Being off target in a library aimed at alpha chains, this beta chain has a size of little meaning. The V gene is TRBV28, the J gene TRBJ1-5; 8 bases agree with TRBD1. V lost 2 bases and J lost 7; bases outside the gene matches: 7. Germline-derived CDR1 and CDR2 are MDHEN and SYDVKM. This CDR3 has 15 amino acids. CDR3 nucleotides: TGTGCCAGCAGTTTAGGGACAGGATTTAGGCAGCCCCAGCATTTT. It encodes CASSLGTGFRQPQHF.

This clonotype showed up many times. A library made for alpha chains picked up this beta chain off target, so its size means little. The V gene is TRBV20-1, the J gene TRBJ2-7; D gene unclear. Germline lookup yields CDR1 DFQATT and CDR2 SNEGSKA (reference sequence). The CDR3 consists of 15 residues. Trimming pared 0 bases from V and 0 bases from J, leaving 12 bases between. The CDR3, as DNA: TGCAGTGCTAGAGATTTCCGGGTTCTCTCCTACGAGCAGTACTTC. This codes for CSARDFRVLSYEQYF.

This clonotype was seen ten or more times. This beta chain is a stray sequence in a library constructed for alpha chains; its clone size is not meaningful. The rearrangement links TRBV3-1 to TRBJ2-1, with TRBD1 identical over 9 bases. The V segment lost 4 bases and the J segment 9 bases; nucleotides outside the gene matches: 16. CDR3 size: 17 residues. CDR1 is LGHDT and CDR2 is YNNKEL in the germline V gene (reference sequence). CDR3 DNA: TGTGCCAGCAGCCGTGCTTACAGGGGGCGCGGAATACGTGAGCAGTTCTTC. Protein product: CASSRAYRGRGIREQFF.

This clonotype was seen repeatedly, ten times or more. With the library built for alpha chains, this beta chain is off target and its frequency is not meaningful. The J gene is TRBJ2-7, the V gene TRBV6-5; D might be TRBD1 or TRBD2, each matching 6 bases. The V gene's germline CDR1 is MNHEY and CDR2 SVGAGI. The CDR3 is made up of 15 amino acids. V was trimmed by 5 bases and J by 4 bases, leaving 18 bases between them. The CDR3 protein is CASSRGPPPGYEQYF. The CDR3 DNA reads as TGTGCCAGCAGTCGGGGGCCGCCCCCAGGTTACGAGCAGTACTTC.

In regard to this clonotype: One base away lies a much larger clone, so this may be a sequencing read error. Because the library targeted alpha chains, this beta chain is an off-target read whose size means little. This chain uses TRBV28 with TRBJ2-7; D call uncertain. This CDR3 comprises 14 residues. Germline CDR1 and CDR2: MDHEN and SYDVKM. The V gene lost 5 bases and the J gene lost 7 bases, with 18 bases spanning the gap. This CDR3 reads CASSDPGRPGEQYF. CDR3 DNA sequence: TGTGCCAGCAGTGATCCGGGCCGTCCAGGAGAGCAGTACTTC. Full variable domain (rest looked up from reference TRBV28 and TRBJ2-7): DVKVTQSSRYLVKRTGEKVFLECVQDMDHENMFWYRQDPGLGLRLIYFSYDVKMKEKGDIPEGYSVSREKKERFSLILESASTNQTSMYLCASSDPGRPGEQYFGPGTRLTVT.

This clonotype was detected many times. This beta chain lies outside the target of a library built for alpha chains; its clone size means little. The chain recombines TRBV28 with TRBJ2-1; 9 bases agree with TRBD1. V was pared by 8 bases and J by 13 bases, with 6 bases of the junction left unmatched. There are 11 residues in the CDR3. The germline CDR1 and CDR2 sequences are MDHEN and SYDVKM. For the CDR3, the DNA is TGTGCCAGCGCACAGGGGGCTAACCAGTTCTTC. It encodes CASAQGANQFF. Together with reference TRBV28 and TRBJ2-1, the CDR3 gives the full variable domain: DVKVTQSSRYLVKRTGEKVFLECVQDMDHENMFWYRQDPGLGLRLIYFSYDVKMKEKGDIPEGYSVSREKKERFSLILESASTNQTSMYLCASAQGANQFFGPGTRLTVL.

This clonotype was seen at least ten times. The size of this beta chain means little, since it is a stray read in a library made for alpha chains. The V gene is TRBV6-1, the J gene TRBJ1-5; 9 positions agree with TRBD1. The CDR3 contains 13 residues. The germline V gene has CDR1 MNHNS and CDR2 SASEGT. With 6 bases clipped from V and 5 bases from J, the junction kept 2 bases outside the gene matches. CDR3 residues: CASSRDRDQPQHF. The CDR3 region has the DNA TGTGCCAGCAGCCGGGACAGGGATCAGCCCCAGCATTTT.

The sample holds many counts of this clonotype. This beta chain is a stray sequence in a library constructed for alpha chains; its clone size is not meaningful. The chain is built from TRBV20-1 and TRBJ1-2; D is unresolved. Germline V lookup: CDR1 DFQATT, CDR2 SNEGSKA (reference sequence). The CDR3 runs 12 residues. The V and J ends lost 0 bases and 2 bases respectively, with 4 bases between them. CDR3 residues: CSARDPNYGYTF. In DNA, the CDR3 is TGCAGTGCTAGAGATCCCAACTATGGCTACACCTTC.

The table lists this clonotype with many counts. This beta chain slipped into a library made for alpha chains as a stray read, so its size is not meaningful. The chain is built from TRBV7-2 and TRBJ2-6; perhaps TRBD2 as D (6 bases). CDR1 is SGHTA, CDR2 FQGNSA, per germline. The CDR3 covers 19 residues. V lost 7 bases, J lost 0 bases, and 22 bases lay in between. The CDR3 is CASNYLWGGTYSGANVLTF. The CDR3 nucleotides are TGTGCCAGCAACTACCTTTGGGGCGGGACCTACTCTGGGGCCAACGTCCTGACTTTC.

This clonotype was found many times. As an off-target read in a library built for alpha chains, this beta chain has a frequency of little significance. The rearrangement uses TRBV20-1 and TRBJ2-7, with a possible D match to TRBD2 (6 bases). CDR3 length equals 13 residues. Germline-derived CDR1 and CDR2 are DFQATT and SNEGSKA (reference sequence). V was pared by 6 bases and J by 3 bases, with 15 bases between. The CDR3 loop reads CSADTGDGYEQYF. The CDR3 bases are TGCAGTGCCGATACGGGGGACGGCTACGAGCAGTACTTC.

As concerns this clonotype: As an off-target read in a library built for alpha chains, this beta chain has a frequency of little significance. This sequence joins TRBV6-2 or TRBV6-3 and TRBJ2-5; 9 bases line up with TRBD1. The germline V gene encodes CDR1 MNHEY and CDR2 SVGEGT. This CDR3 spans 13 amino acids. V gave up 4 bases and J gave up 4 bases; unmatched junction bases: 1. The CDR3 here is CASSSTGGETQYF. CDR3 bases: TGTGCCAGCAGTTCGACAGGGGGAGAGACCCAGTACTTC.

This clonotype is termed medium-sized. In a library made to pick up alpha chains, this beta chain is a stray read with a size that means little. The CDR3 DNA is TGTGCCAGCAGTTACTCGACAGGGGGCGAGGGGACTGAAGCTTTCTTT. Its translation is CASSYSTGGEGTEAFF. This chain connects TRBV6-5 to TRBJ1-1; 10 positions agree with TRBD1. Trimming removed 0 bases from V and 5 bases from J; junction bases left unmatched: 6. The CDR3 is 16 amino acids. Germline CDR1 MNHEY, CDR2 SVGAGI.

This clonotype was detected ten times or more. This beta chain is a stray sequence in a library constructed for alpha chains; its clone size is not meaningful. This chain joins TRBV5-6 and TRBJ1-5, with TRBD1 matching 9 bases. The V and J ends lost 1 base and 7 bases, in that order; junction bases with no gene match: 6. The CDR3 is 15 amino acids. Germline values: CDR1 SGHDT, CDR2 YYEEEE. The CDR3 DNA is TGTGCCAGCAGCTTGCGGGACAGGGTCGACCAGCCCCAGCATTTT. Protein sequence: CASSLRDRVDQPQHF.